This note documents a single TCR beta chain sequence. This clonotype is considered medium-sized (0.01 to 0.1%). No cognate antigen has been identified for it. No base quality values were provided; no much bigger clone lies one nucleotide off. The entry originates in a study. The sample was run on an Illumina MiSeq. TCRdb trimmed the raw reads at Q25, called clones with MiXCR and kept productive beta chains. Rows matching on CDR3 protein sequence are summarized as one entry with the most common DNA and genes. The sample yields approximately 4,800 distinct CDR3 sequences; just over 9.5% were counted once. Together, the top ten hold under 40% of the sample. The CDR3 has 13 amino acids, counting the end cysteine and phenylalanine. Here the CDR3 DNA is all that survives: 39 bases in frame from base 1. Via the germline V gene (reference sequence), CDR1 is DFQATT and CDR2 SNEGSKA. Trimming takes 2 bases from V and 4 bases from J, and the germline ends sit 10 bases apart.

The chain employs TRBV20-1 and TRBJ2-3, with no D gene named confidently. The material sequenced was CD4+ T cells from peripheral blood. This TCR was sampled from a human donor with rheumatoid arthritis. The CDR3 in this case is CSARWVASDTQYF. The bases read TGCAGTGCTAGATGGGTAGCTTCAGATACGCAGTATTTT.